This T cell receptor beta chain was obtained from a study of CD4 T cells in relation to SARS-CoV-2 and coronaviruses. The CDR3 runs to 16 residues. V shed 5 bases, J shed 4 bases, and the junction held 6 bases outside the gene matches. Looked up from germline, CDR1 is SGHRS and CDR2 is YFSETQ. Clones were read by immunoSEQ multiplex PCR, and TCRdb kept only the in-frame ones, dropping some. Found here are 30,000 to 45,000 clones, approximately 87% of them singletons; the top ten hold about a tenth. The sequenced material came from memory CD4+ T cells from PBMCs. The chain couples TRBV5-1 to TRBJ2-2; 12 bases match TRBD2. This receptor was taken from an adult with COVID-19. The DNA for the CDR3 is TGCGCCAGCAGTACAGGACTAGCGGGGAGCACCGGGGAGCTGTTTTTT. It specifies CASSTGLAGSTGELFF.